This TCR beta chain was sequenced during a study of T-cell memory formation after mild COVID-19. Across the study: Each donor largely had its own TCR clusters.

TCRdb independently ran MiXCR on the 5' RACE reads; one entry per CDR3 protein. The sample has tens of thousands of distinct CDR3 sequences, approximately 13% seen once. With regard to this clonotype: Its specificity is unknown.

This CDR3 has 13 amino acids. The germline V gene encodes CDR1 MNHNS and CDR2 SASEGT. V lost 11 bases to trimming and J lost 0 bases, with 11 bases between them. Study-wide points: Clones that contracted from day 15 to 85 had balanced CD4/CD8; later expanders were CD4+ biased.

Source material: PBMCs or a T cell subset sorted from them (not recorded which). The sequence was obtained from an adult woman who had mild COVID-19 (a few samples of this study predate the infection). Cell type and time point are not known. The chain uses TRBV6-1 and TRBJ2-1; D remains ambiguous. CDR3 sequence (DNA): TGTGCCTCCAGACCATCCTCCTACAATGAGCAGTTCTTC. Protein sequence: CASRPSSYNEQFF.